This T cell receptor (beta chain) was found in a study of radiotherapy plus CTLA-4 blockade in lung cancer (dated by TCRdb to between 2018 and 2020). For the study in its entirety: Among enrolled patients, roughly 18% had an objective response and approximately 30% reached disease control.

Library prep was done by the immunoSEQ multiplex PCR assay. In TCRdb, the immuneACCESS table is reduced to in-frame sequences with V and J assigned. These tables do not hold every clone; where another copy was compared, an unresolved V gene accounts for under half, and the others remain unexplained. Recorded for this sample are about 93,000 clones; just over 85% of them occurred a single time. The top ten clonotypes cover 4% to 6% of the sample. This clone was observed a handful of times. It has no known antigen specificity. Within one base of it there is no much larger clone, and no base qualities were kept. Results and caveats for the whole study, not just this receptor: Early dynamic changes in blood T cell clones, together with increased serum interferon-beta after radiation, were reported as the strongest predictors of response. After treatment with radiotherapy and ipilimumab, TCR clones that came from tumors expanded in the peripheral blood.

Focal radiation therapy combined with CTLA-4 blockade (ipilimumab) was tested in patients with chemo-refractory metastatic non-small-cell lung cancer. The source material was peripheral blood, sampled from a patient treated with radiotherapy plus ipilimumab. The TCR sequence derives from a human donor with non-small cell lung cancer that progressed on radiotherapy plus ipilimumab.

The bases are TGTGCCAGCAGCCAGAGGGGGAGCAGTGTTGAAAAACTGTTTTTT. Its translation is CASSQRGSSVEKLFF. The V and J genes are TRBV7-9 and TRBJ1-4; a tentative D call is TRBD1 (6 bases match). V is pared back by 5 bases and J by 7 bases, with 17 bases lying between the germline termini. The CDR1 and CDR2 encoded by the germline V gene (reference sequence) are SEHNR and FQNEAQ. From its cysteine to its phenylalanine, the CDR3 spans 15 amino acids. CDR3 DNA only is kept here, 45 bases in frame from base 1.